Below, one T cell receptor (beta chain) is given with its context. Its matching antigen is unknown. Once RNA had been extracted, it was reverse transcribed into cDNA to act as the sequencing template. Assay: immunoSEQ multiplex PCR; the TCRdb copy retains only in-frame clones and omits some. The repertoire holds about 290,000 clones, with 58% as singletons. The sample's treatment: oral pan-JAK inhibitor, 5-10 mg twice daily. The source of the sample is a study of CD8+ T cells in alopecia areata. About the research overall: The drug, tofacitinib, lasted 6 to 18 months, followed by 6 months off drug. Study results and caveats: Higher clonality and more expanded CD8+ clones appeared in lesional than normal scalp. Expanded CD8+ clones among the top 100, and scalp clonality, were significantly decreased by tofacitinib. Patients displayed less clarity in TCR sharing than mice, a finding possibly related to HLA.

V trimming: 7 bases; J trimming: 9 bases; junction bases outside the gene matches: 7. CDR1 and CDR2 (germline): SNHLY, FYNNEI. This CDR3 spans 14 amino acids. Specimen: CD4+ T cells sorted from blood, collected at week 24, from a patient treated with tofacitinib. The source is a human donor with alopecia areata. The rearrangement links TRBV2 to TRBJ1-6; 9 bases are a match to TRBD1. The CDR3 DNA sequence: TGTGCCAGCATGACGACAGGGGGTGTTTCACCCCTCCACTTT. Amino acids: CASMTTGGVSPLHF. Full variable domain (outside the CDR3, taken from reference TRBV2 and TRBJ1-6): EPEVTQTPSHQVTQMGQEVILRCVPISNHLYFYWYRQILGQKVEFLVSFYNNEISEKSEIFDDQFSVERPDGSNFTLKIRSTKLEDSAMYFCASMTTGGVSPLHFGNGTRLTVT.